Listed below are T cell receptor beta chains from one sample, sequenced in a study of cytomegalovirus exposure and HLA in healthy donors. Sequencing was performed with immunoSEQ multiplex PCR; in TCRdb, only in-frame clones are kept and a portion is missing. This sample yields over 200,000 clones, of which around 80% are seen a single time; 6% belongs to the top ten. The sequenced sample consisted of PBMCs. Source of these receptors: a man aged 35 to 55 in good health and CMV-seropositive. CDR3s leave out the opening cysteine and the closing phenylalanine or tryptophan.

v_gene: TRBV27; len: 11; CDR3aa: ASSLERTYEQY
v_gene: TRBV18; len: 11; CDR3aa: ATGTSGRDEQF
v_gene: TRBV27; len: 12; CDR3aa: ASSPGTRGETQY
v_gene: TRBV28; len: 11; CDR3aa: ASSIRGPGELF
v_gene: TRBV7-7; len: 14; CDR3aa: ASSRLAGVNTGELF
v_gene: TRBV5-1; len: 15; CDR3aa: ASSLAQIAGGAGELF
v_gene: TRBV11-3; len: 13; CDR3aa: ASSLYNEGGYEQY
v_gene: TRBV27; len: 13; CDR3aa: ASRSLAGGYNEQF
v_gene: TRBV7-3; len: 16; CDR3aa: ASSFSPRGSLGVNEQF
v_gene: TRBV5-1; len: 11; CDR3aa: ASSLGAGYEQY
v_gene: TRBV29-1; len: 12; CDR3aa: SVLDRAFTDTQY
v_gene: TRBV4-2; len: 20; CDR3aa: ASSQEPSGLAVSASSTDTQY
v_gene: TRBV18; len: 12; CDR3aa: ASSQQDSNQPQH
v_gene: TRBV5-4; len: 12; CDR3aa: ASSPEAGSYGYT
v_gene: TRBV28; len: 12; CDR3aa: ASRSAGGNQPQH
v_gene: TRBV7-9; len: 13; CDR3aa: ASSKGGSSTGELF
v_gene: TRBV9; len: 12; CDR3aa: ASSVGQGDTEAF
v_gene: TRBV29-1; len: 12; CDR3aa: SVERTGLNTEAF
v_gene: TRBV19; len: 12; CDR3aa: ASSIGHFTDTQY
v_gene: TRBV15; len: 15; CDR3aa: ATSRVPPGSSYNEQF
v_gene: TRBV4-1; len: 12; CDR3aa: ASSQDQRGWEAF
v_gene: TRBV18; len: 11; CDR3aa: ASSPGRNTEAF
v_gene: TRBV11-2; len: 10; CDR3aa: ASSLGTDEAF
v_gene: TRBV9; len: 12; CDR3aa: ASSATSTGETQY
v_gene: TRBV30; len: 10; CDR3aa: AWSYAFGELF
v_gene: TRBV7-9; len: 12; CDR3aa: ASSLAQQGGEAF
v_gene: TRBV18; len: 13; CDR3aa: ASSPLAASTDTQY
v_gene: TRBV5-1; len: 15; CDR3aa: ASSWLGGGSPYNEQF
v_gene: TRBV9; len: 13; CDR3aa: ASSVFGESYNEQF
v_gene: TRBV5-4; len: 13; CDR3aa: ASSLEGGQTYEQY
v_gene: TRBV6-1; len: 14; CDR3aa: ASSELALAGVNEQF
v_gene: TRBV5-3; len: 9; CDR3aa: ARSFLATQF
v_gene: TRBV7-9; len: 12; CDR3aa: ASSSTDSNQPQH
v_gene: TRBV28; len: 13; CDR3aa: ASSPGQAINEKLF
v_gene: TRBV6-1; len: 14; CDR3aa: ASSEGLLPPANVLT
v_gene: TRBV11-2; len: 14; CDR3aa: ASSDGQSIGTDTQY
v_gene: TRBV11-2; len: 15; CDR3aa: ASSGGVLAGNTGELF
v_gene: TRBV5-1; len: 12; CDR3aa: ASSFGTGGYGYT
v_gene: TRBV6-5; len: 12; CDR3aa: ASSYSGRGTEAF
v_gene: TRBV12-5; len: 11; CDR3aa: ASGVGAGTEAF
v_gene: TRBV4-1; len: 13; CDR3aa: ASSRGTGGNYGYT
v_gene: TRBV18; len: 16; CDR3aa: ASSQQGTTDINKGGYT
v_gene: TRBV27; len: 17; CDR3aa: ASSTSLGTAFASRDEQY
v_gene: TRBV5-1; len: 12; CDR3aa: ASRVQGYNEKLF
v_gene: TRBV4-1; len: 11; CDR3aa: ASSQGIRGEQY
v_gene: TRBV27; len: 11; CDR3aa: ASSLQGAGELF
v_gene: TRBV7-6; len: 13; CDR3aa: ASSLDPGLAAFLY
v_gene: TRBV27; len: 11; CDR3aa: ASSLSTGNEQF
v_gene: TRBV7-9; len: 13; CDR3aa: ASSLEGLALDIQY
v_gene: TRBV27; len: 15; CDR3aa: ASSFLRSNFGNYGYT
v_gene: TRBV7-2; len: 13; CDR3aa: ASSLEGVMNTEAF
v_gene: TRBV2; len: 12; CDR3aa: ATRAGSGGYEQY
v_gene: TRBV30; len: 13; CDR3aa: AWSVMLAGTGELF
v_gene: TRBV25-1; len: 12; CDR3aa: ASRSTPMNTEAF